This T cell receptor (beta chain) was obtained from a study of spatial heterogeneity in lung cancer. Study as a whole: Across tumor regions, counts of TCR transcripts showed a strong correlation with a T cell module score derived from matched bulk RNA-seq. Raw reads showed each unique TCR and UMI combination turning up more than ten times on average.

This clonotype rates as medium-sized (0.01 to 0.1%). Its antigen is as yet unknown. TCRdb fed the 5' RACE reads into MiXCR, producing one record per CDR3 protein. This sample has about 1,600 distinct CDR3 sequences, with 20% to 25% found just once. Trimming shortened V by 0 bases and J by 3 bases, and 17 bases separated the two germline ends. Per germline, CDR1 ENHRY and CDR2 SYGVKD. CDR3 length: 17 residues. Indicated time point: sample taken at primary tumor resection. Untreated early-stage non-small cell lung cancer patients, approximately 79 in total, were the donors. Material for sequencing was whole RNA from tumor, nontumor lung or frozen PBMC, left unsorted. Study-level findings and limits: Within tumors, counts of expanded alpha and beta TCRs tracked tumor mutation counts.

Sequencing was performed on lung tumor tissue, taken at surgery. The chain couples TRBV10-3 to TRBJ1-1; D unclear. The clonotype was recovered from a male donor with early-stage non-small cell lung cancer. CDR3 protein: CAISESVFRTKYTEAFF. The CDR3 coding sequence is TGTGCCATCAGTGAGTCAGTGTTCCGCACTAAATACACTGAAGCTTTCTTT.